This is a list of T cell receptor beta chains from one sample in a study of neoadjuvant anti-PD-1 for oral cavity cancer. Profiled with immunoSEQ multiplex PCR; TCRdb holds only in-frame clones, not every one. Of around 18,000 clones listed, approximately 70% are singletons. Specimen: PBMCs, collected before nivolumab (anti-PD-1) treatment. These receptors were taken from a person aged 35 to 85 with oral cavity squamous cell carcinoma. The CDR3 runs from the conserved cysteine through the conserved F or W. The order of the fields is clone size, D gene, V gene, CDR3 length, J gene, CDR3 protein, CDR3 DNA. A D gene is named only where the DNA matches it firmly. For some rows the clone size is stated as once, few or many, or as a class when expanded; others skip it.

abundance: NA
d_gene: TRBD1
v_gene: TRBV5-4
len: 13
j_gene: TRBJ1-1
CDR3aa: CASSRTGVAEAFF
CDR3nt: TGTGCCAGCAGCCGGACAGGGGTCGCTGAAGCTTTCTTT

abundance: NA
d_gene: TRBD1
v_gene: TRBV6-5
len: 15
j_gene: TRBJ1-1
CDR3aa: CASSYSRQGLTEAFF
CDR3nt: TGTGCCAGCAGTTACTCTCGACAGGGCCTCACTGAAGCTTTCTTT

abundance: NA
d_gene: TRBD1
v_gene: TRBV5-6
len: 14
j_gene: TRBJ2-7
CDR3aa: CASSLAGQAYEQYF
CDR3nt: TGTGCCAGCAGCTTGGCGGGACAGGCCTACGAGCAGTACTTC

abundance: NA
d_gene: NA
v_gene: TRBV10-2
len: 13
j_gene: TRBJ1-1
CDR3aa: CASRSGMNTEAFF
CDR3nt: TGCGCCAGCAGGAGCGGAATGAACACTGAAGCTTTCTTT

abundance: NA
d_gene: NA
v_gene: TRBV13
len: 12
j_gene: TRBJ2-2
CDR3aa: CASSMYPGELFF
CDR3nt: TGTGCCAGCAGCATGTACCCCGGGGAGCTGTTTTTT

abundance: NA
d_gene: NA
v_gene: TRBV7-3
len: 12
j_gene: TRBJ2-7
CDR3aa: CASSLEGGEQYF
CDR3nt: TGTGCCAGCAGCTTAGAAGGGGGGGAGCAGTACTTC

abundance: NA
d_gene: TRBD2
v_gene: TRBV6-6
len: 14
j_gene: TRBJ2-3
CDR3aa: CASIESGMGDTQYF
CDR3nt: TGTGCCAGCATCGAAAGCGGGATGGGAGATACGCAGTATTTT

abundance: NA
d_gene: NA
v_gene: TRBV27
len: 12
j_gene: TRBJ2-7
CDR3aa: CASFSASYEQYF
CDR3nt: TGTGCCAGCTTTAGCGCAAGCTACGAGCAGTACTTC

abundance: NA
d_gene: TRBD2
v_gene: TRBV9
len: 14
j_gene: TRBJ2-3
CDR3aa: CASSDLAGDATQYF
CDR3nt: TGTGCCAGCAGCGACCTAGCGGGAGATGCTACGCAGTATTTT

abundance: NA
d_gene: TRBD1
v_gene: TRBV28
len: 15
j_gene: TRBJ1-1
CDR3aa: CASSPAGTGNTEAFF
CDR3nt: TGTGCCAGCAGTCCTGCCGGGACAGGAAACACTGAAGCTTTCTTT

abundance: NA
d_gene: TRBD2
v_gene: TRBV19
len: 20
j_gene: TRBJ2-1
CDR3aa: CASSILQGGLAGVPYNEQFF
CDR3nt: TGTGCCAGTAGTATACTACAGGGAGGACTAGCGGGGGTCCCCTACAATGAGCAGTTCTTC

abundance: few
d_gene: NA
v_gene: TRBV10-1
len: 14
j_gene: TRBJ2-2
CDR3aa: CASSPAGLTGELFF
CDR3nt: TGCGCCAGCAGCCCAGCAGGGCTCACCGGGGAGCTGTTTTTT

abundance: NA
d_gene: NA
v_gene: TRBV6-5
len: 15
j_gene: TRBJ2-2
CDR3aa: CASSFDRANTGELFF
CDR3nt: TGTGCCAGCAGTTTTGACAGAGCTAACACCGGGGAGCTGTTTTTT

abundance: NA
d_gene: NA
v_gene: TRBV7-2
len: 14
j_gene: TRBJ1-1
CDR3aa: CASSLVQANTEAFF
CDR3nt: TGTGCCAGCAGCTTAGTTCAGGCAAACACTGAAGCTTTCTTT

abundance: NA
d_gene: NA
v_gene: TRBV14
len: 14
j_gene: TRBJ1-2
CDR3aa: CASSQAGGVYGYTF
CDR3nt: TGTGCCAGCAGCCAAGCTGGGGGTGTGTATGGCTACACCTTC

abundance: NA
d_gene: NA
v_gene: TRBV29-1
len: 12
j_gene: TRBJ2-7
CDR3aa: CSVGDTPHEQYF
CDR3nt: TGCAGCGTTGGGGACACCCCCCACGAGCAGTACTTC

abundance: NA
d_gene: NA
v_gene: TRBV7-9
len: 15
j_gene: TRBJ2-7
CDR3aa: CASSLGDPSDHEQYF
CDR3nt: TGTGCCAGCAGCTTAGGGGACCCCTCTGATCACGAGCAGTACTTC

abundance: NA
d_gene: TRBD1
v_gene: TRBV6-6
len: 13
j_gene: TRBJ1-1
CDR3aa: CASRQGENTEAFF
CDR3nt: TGTGCCAGCAGACAGGGGGAGAACACTGAAGCTTTCTTT

abundance: few
d_gene: NA
v_gene: TRBV10-1
len: 14
j_gene: TRBJ2-1
CDR3aa: CASSGILAGDEQFF
CDR3nt: TGCGCCAGCAGTGGGATTCTAGCCGGCGATGAGCAGTTCTTC

abundance: few
d_gene: NA
v_gene: TRBV7-9
len: 14
j_gene: TRBJ1-5
CDR3aa: CASSLGSGAEPQHF
CDR3nt: TGTGCCAGCAGCTTAGGGTCGGGCGCCGAGCCCCAGCATTTT